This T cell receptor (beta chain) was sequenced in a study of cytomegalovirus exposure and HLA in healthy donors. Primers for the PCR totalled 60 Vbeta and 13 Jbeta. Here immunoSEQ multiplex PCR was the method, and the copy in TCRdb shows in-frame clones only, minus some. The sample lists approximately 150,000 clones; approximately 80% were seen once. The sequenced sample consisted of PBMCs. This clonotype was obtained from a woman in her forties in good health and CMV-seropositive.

The CDR3: CASTAGQGNEQFF. In nucleotides, the CDR3 is TGTGCCAGCACCGCCGGACAGGGTAATGAGCAGTTCTTC. The rearrangement uses TRBV28 and TRBJ2-1; 8 nucleotides align to TRBD1. CDR1 and CDR2 from the germline V gene are MDHEN and SYDVKM. Trimming took 7 bases from V and 7 from J; bases not matched to a gene: 6. The CDR3 extends over 13 amino acids.